These 26 T cell receptor beta chains came from one sample sequenced in a study of PD-1 and CTLA-4 blockade in melanoma. Generated by immunoSEQ multiplex PCR, the TCRdb table keeps only in-frame clones and is missing some. The sample includes almost 30,000 clones, approximately 91% of them seen just once. The source was CD8+ T cells from peripheral blood, collected before anti-PD-1 treatment. The receptors originated from a human donor with melanoma.

The V and J genes are TRBV6-5 and TRBJ2-2; weak D call: TRBD2 (5 bases). The CDR3 is 16 residues long. From germline, CDR1 is MNHEY and CDR2 SVGAGI. V was cut by 0 bases and J by 4 bases, with 12 bases left in between. CDR3 amino acids: CASSYSLLSGTGELFF. The CDR3 DNA follows: TGTGCCAGCAGTTACTCCCTTTTGAGCGGCACCGGGGAGCTGTTTTTT.

The chain couples TRBV6-5 to TRBJ1-5, with D tentatively TRBD1 (5 bases). Germline CDR1 MNHEY, CDR2 SVGAGI. V was cut by 8 bases and J by 5 bases, with 16 bases left in between. This CDR3 has 14 amino acids. In DNA, the CDR3 is TGTGCCAGCTTCCTGGGGTGGGGGGATCAGCCCCAGCATTTT. It specifies CASFLGWGDQPQHF.

V is TRBV27 and J is TRBJ1-1, with a weak D call TRBD1 (6 bases). V lost 4 bases, J lost 1 base, and 10 bases lay in between. Germline lookup yields CDR1 MNHEY and CDR2 SMNVEV (reference sequence). This CDR3 contains 14 residues. CDR3 sequence (DNA): TGTGCCAGCAGTTCCGGACAGAGGAACACTGAAGCTTTCTTT. Its protein product is CASSSGQRNTEAFF.

The CDR3 is CASSVGQGNEQYF. The DNA for the CDR3 is TGTGCCAGCAGCGTAGGCCAGGGCAACGAGCAGTACTTC. The chain is built from TRBV9 and TRBJ2-7, with D possibly being TRBD1 (5 bases). V lost 0 bases and J 5 bases, leaving 9 bases between the germline ends. The CDR3 contains 13 residues. The germline CDR1 and CDR2 sequences are SGDLS and YYNGEE.

This clone has a single count. V is TRBV7-2 and J is TRBJ2-1; unclear D gene. The CDR3 is made up of 14 amino acids. Germline-derived CDR1 and CDR2 are SGHTA and FQGNSA. V was cut by 4 bases and J by 6 bases, with 13 bases left in between. This CDR3 is CASSSLLGFNEQFF. The CDR3, as DNA: TGTGCCAGCAGCTCGTTGCTGGGTTTCAATGAGCAGTTCTTC.

The CDR3 spells CASSYNQGPSYEQYF. In nucleotides, the CDR3 is TGTGCCAGCAGCTATAATCAGGGGCCCTCCTACGAGCAGTACTTC. The V gene is TRBV11-2, the J gene TRBJ2-7; D is perhaps TRBD1 (6 bases). CDR1 SGHAT and CDR2 FQNNGV come from the germline V gene. The V gene lost 4 bases and the J gene lost 0 bases, with 13 bases spanning the gap. The CDR3 spans 15 residues.

The V and J genes are TRBV19 and TRBJ2-6; D might be TRBD1 or TRBD2, each matching 5 bases. The CDR3 contains 18 residues. V shed 0 bases and J shed 2 bases, with 14 bases lying between them. Germline-derived CDR1 and CDR2 are LNHDA and SQIVND (reference sequence). The chain's CDR3 is CASSIDEGTKPGANVLTF. The CDR3 DNA reads as TGTGCCAGTAGTATAGATGAGGGGACGAAGCCTGGGGCCAACGTCCTGACTTTC.

The J gene is TRBJ2-7, the V gene TRBV27; tentative D call: TRBD1 (6 bases). Trimming pared 5 bases from V and 5 bases from J, leaving 13 bases between. The germline gives CDR1 MNHEY, CDR2 SMNVEV (reference sequence). The CDR3 has 13 amino acids. This chain's CDR3 is CASSLFRGHEQYF. The CDR3 coding sequence is TGTGCCAGCAGTCTATTCAGGGGTCACGAGCAGTACTTC.

This clone was observed once. This chain links TRBV7-9 with TRBJ2-2, with D perhaps matching TRBD1 (5 bases). Trimming cost V 4 bases and J 4 bases, with 16 bases left between them. The CDR3 is 16 residues long. CDR1 SEHNR and CDR2 FQNEAQ come from the germline V gene (reference sequence). DNA for the CDR3: TGTGCCAGCAGCTCCTTCCCCGGGCAGGGCACCGGGGAGCTGTTTTTT. Its protein product is CASSSFPGQGTGELFF.

The chain employs TRBV19 and TRBJ2-7, with TRBD1 matching over 11 bases. V shed 5 bases, J shed 2 bases, and the junction held 5 bases outside the gene matches. Germline CDR1 is LNHDA and CDR2 is SQIVND (reference sequence). CDR3 size: 15 residues. CDR3 amino acids: CASSAGQGETYEQYF. The DNA of the CDR3 is TGTGCCAGTAGTGCGGGACAGGGGGAAACCTACGAGCAGTACTTC. Variable domain in full (rest from reference TRBV19 and TRBJ2-7): DGGITQSPKYLFRKEGQNVTLSCEQNLNHDAMYWYRQDPGQGLRLIYYSQIVNDFQKGDIAEGYSVSREKKESFPLTVTSAQKNPTAFYLCASSAGQGETYEQYFGPGTRLTVT.

The chain carries TRBV29-1 and TRBJ2-1; 8 bases line up with TRBD2. Germline values: CDR1 SQVTM, CDR2 ANQGSEA. The CDR3 is 14 residues long. With V trimmed by 1 base and J by 4 bases, 3 bases remained unmatched. In DNA, the CDR3 is TGCAGCGTTGAAGGGGCGGGAGGTTACAATGAGCAGTTCTTC. Translating gives CSVEGAGGYNEQFF.

The chain couples TRBV3-1 (or the pseudogene TRBV3-2) to TRBJ2-3; a possible D gene is TRBD1 (5 bases). Trimming removed 6 bases at V and 2 bases at J, with 9 bases between. Germline V gene lookup returns CDR1 LGHDT and CDR2 YNNKEL (reference sequence). This CDR3 spans 13 amino acids. The CDR3 DNA follows: TGTGCCAGCAGTCAACAGGCCACAGATACGCAGTATTTT. Protein product: CASSQQATDTQYF.

V gene TRBV5-8 combines with J gene TRBJ1-2, with 9 bases fitting TRBD1. J lost 7 bases, V lost 2 bases, and 12 bases had no gene match. There are 16 residues in the CDR3. The germline CDR1 and CDR2 sequences are SGHTS and YDEGEE. CDR3 in DNA: TGTGCCAGCAGCTTCATGGAAGGGACAGGGATTGGTGGCTACACCTTC. Amino acids: CASSFMEGTGIGGYTF.

The genes are TRBV28 and TRBJ1-6, with 10 bases aligning to TRBD1. V dropped 7 bases and J dropped 0; count of bases not matched to a gene: 3. CDR1 and CDR2 (germline): MDHEN, SYDVKM. CDR3 length equals 16 residues. DNA for the CDR3: TGTGCCAGCACCGGGACAGGGGTCTCCTATAATTCACCCCTCCACTTT. Translated: CASTGTGVSYNSPLHF. Looking up the rest from reference TRBV28 and TRBJ1-6 gives the full variable domain: DVKVTQSSRYLVKRTGEKVFLECVQDMDHENMFWYRQDPGLGLRLIYFSYDVKMKEKGDIPEGYSVSREKKERFSLILESASTNQTSMYLCASTGTGVSYNSPLHFGNGTRLTVT.

V and J are TRBV7-9 and TRBJ2-6; 9 nucleotides align to TRBD1. With V trimmed by 5 bases and J by 3 bases, 14 bases remained unmatched. There are 19 residues in the CDR3. CDR1 and CDR2 (germline): SEHNR, FQNEAQ (reference sequence). CDR3 nucleotides: TGTGCCAGCAGCCCCCCGGCGGTACAGGGGGCGTATGGGGCCAACGTCCTGACTTTC. Translated, it gives CASSPPAVQGAYGANVLTF.

The rearrangement uses TRBV28 and TRBJ2-7; unclear D gene. V gave up 2 bases and J gave up 6 bases, with 11 bases separating them. Germline CDR1 reads MDHEN; CDR2 reads SYDVKM. CDR3 length equals 13 residues. CDR3 nucleotide sequence: TGTGCCAGCAGTTTAGGTCGAGATGTCGAGCAGTACTTC. This encodes CASSLGRDVEQYF.

The chain couples TRBV9 to TRBJ1-1, with 7 nucleotides matching TRBD1. The germline V gene has CDR1 SGDLS and CDR2 YYNGEE. Losses at the gene ends were 0 bases for V and 1 base for J; bases not matched to a gene: 9. This CDR3 spans 17 amino acids. CDR3 sequence: CASSVGGQIKKNTEAFF. The CDR3 DNA reads as TGTGCCAGCAGCGTAGGGGGACAGATAAAAAAGAACACTGAAGCTTTCTTT.

The rearrangement joins TRBV19 to TRBJ1-6, with D tentatively TRBD1 (6 bases). Germline CDR1 reads LNHDA; CDR2 reads SQIVND (reference sequence). Trimming removed 6 bases at V and 4 bases at J, with 19 bases between. The CDR3 sequence is 17 residues long. The CDR3 DNA reads as TGTGCCAGTAGCCGGGAGTTACTAAGGGGGTATAATTCACCCCTCCACTTT. It codes for CASSRELLRGYNSPLHF.

This chain joins TRBV6-5 and TRBJ2-7; 8 bases are a match to TRBD1. Germline values: CDR1 MNHEY, CDR2 SVGAGI. The ends lost 5 bases at V and 4 bases at J; junction bases unmatched: 7. The CDR3 has 14 residues. CDR3 sequence (DNA): TGTGCCAGCAGTCGCGGGACAGGTAATTACGAGCAGTACTTC. It codes for CASSRGTGNYEQYF.

The chain couples TRBV27 to TRBJ2-7; either TRBD1 or TRBD2 may supply D (5 bases each). V was pared by 1 base and J by 3 bases, with 10 bases between. Germline V gene lookup returns CDR1 MNHEY and CDR2 SMNVEV (reference sequence). This CDR3 is 14 amino acids long. CDR3 region: CASSLLGELYEQYF. CDR3 bases: TGTGCCAGCAGTTTATTGGGGGAGCTCTACGAGCAGTACTTC.

The rearrangement links TRBV27 to TRBJ2-3, with D possibly being TRBD2 (6 bases). This CDR3 contains 18 residues. Germline V CDR1 and CDR2: MNHEY, SMNVEV (reference sequence). Between the trimmed V and J ends, which lost 3 bases and 3 bases, there was a span of 22 bases. CDR3 loop: CASSLPGRRADPTDTQYF. CDR3 nucleotides: TGTGCCAGCAGTTTGCCTGGTAGGAGGGCAGACCCAACAGATACGCAGTATTTT.

This chain uses TRBV5-1 with TRBJ2-3, with 11 bases that match TRBD2. Germline V gene lookup returns CDR1 SGHRS and CDR2 YFSETQ. This CDR3 has 16 residues. V lost 5 bases to trimming and J lost 2 bases; unmatched junction nucleotides: 7. The CDR3 reads CASSYSGGENTDTQYF. The DNA of the CDR3 is TGCGCCAGCAGTTATAGCGGGGGGGAGAACACAGATACGCAGTATTTT.

This sequence joins TRBV7-7 and TRBJ2-1, with a possible D match to TRBD2 (7 bases). The CDR3 sequence is 15 residues long. CDR1 is SSHAT and CDR2 is FNYEAQ in the germline V gene (reference sequence). CDR3: CASAQGAGDYNEQFF. CDR3 coding DNA: TGTGCTAGCGCACAGGGTGCGGGAGACTACAATGAGCAGTTCTTC. Full variable domain (missing parts from reference TRBV7-7 and TRBJ2-1): GAGVSQSPRYKVTKRGQDVTLRCDPISSHATLYWYQQALGQGPEFLTYFNYEAQPDKSGLPSDRFSAERPEGSISTLTIQRTEQRDSAMYRCASAQGAGDYNEQFFGPGTRLTVL.

V usage is TRBV11-2 and J usage is TRBJ2-5; D is perhaps TRBD2 (5 bases). V was shortened by 2 bases and J by 5 bases, with 9 bases between the two germline ends. CDR1 is SGHAT, CDR2 FQNNGV, per germline. This CDR3 contains 13 residues. The CDR3 protein is CASSLLGDETQYF. CDR3 in DNA: TGTGCCAGCAGCTTACTGGGAGATGAGACCCAGTACTTC.

In nucleotides, the CDR3 is TGTGCCTGGACCCTGGGCAGGGGCCTTTACGAGCAGTACTTC. Its translation: CAWTLGRGLYEQYF. The chain carries TRBV30 and TRBJ2-7; D may be TRBD1 (6 bases). Germline V gene lookup returns CDR1 GTSNPN and CDR2 SVGIG (reference sequence). Trimming left V 4 bases short and J 4 bases short, with 17 bases between. The CDR3 spans 14 residues.

The gene calls are TRBV19 and TRBJ2-5; 10 nucleotides agree with TRBD1. After removal of 0 bases from V and 1 base from J, the junction contained 8 bases not matched to a gene. CDR1 and CDR2 from the germline V gene are LNHDA and SQIVND (reference sequence). This CDR3 comprises 18 residues. In DNA form, the CDR3 reads TGTGCCAGTAGTATAGAGGGGACAGGGGTTTTGGGCCAAGAGACCCAGTACTTC. Translated, it gives CASSIEGTGVLGQETQYF. Full variable domain (remainder filled in from reference TRBV19 and TRBJ2-5): DGGITQSPKYLFRKEGQNVTLSCEQNLNHDAMYWYRQDPGQGLRLIYYSQIVNDFQKGDIAEGYSVSREKKESFPLTVTSAQKNPTAFYLCASSIEGTGVLGQETQYFGPGTRLLVL.